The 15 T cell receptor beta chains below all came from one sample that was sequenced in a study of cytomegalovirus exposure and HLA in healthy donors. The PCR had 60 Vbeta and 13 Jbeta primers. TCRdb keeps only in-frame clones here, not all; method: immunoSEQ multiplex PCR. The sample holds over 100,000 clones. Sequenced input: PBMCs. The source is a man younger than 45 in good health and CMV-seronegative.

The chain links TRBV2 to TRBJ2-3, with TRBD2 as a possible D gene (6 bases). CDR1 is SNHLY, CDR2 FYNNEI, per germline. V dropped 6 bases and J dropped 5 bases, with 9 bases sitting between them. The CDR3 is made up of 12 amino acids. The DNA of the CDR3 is TGTGCCAGCAGGGACGGGGGAGATACGCAGTATTTT. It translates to CASRDGGDTQYF.

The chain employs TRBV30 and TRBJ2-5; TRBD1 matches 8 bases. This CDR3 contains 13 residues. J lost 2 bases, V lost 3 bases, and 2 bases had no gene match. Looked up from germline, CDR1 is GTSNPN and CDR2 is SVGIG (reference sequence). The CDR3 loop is CAWSQGAQETQYF. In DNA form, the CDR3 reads TGTGCCTGGAGCCAGGGGGCACAAGAGACCCAGTACTTC.

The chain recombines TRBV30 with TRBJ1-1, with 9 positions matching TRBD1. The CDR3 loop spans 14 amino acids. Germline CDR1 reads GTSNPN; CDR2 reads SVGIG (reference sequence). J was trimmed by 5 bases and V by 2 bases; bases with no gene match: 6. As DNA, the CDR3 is TGTGCCTGGAGTCTCCTGACAGGGGGAACTGAAGCTTTCTTT. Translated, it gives CAWSLLTGGTEAFF. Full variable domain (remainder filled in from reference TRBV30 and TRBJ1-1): SQTIHQWPATLVQPVGSPLSLECTVEGTSNPNLYWYRQAAGRGLQLLFYSVGIGQISSEVPQNLSASRPQDRQFILSSKKLLLSDSGFYLCAWSLLTGGTEAFFGQGTRLTVV.

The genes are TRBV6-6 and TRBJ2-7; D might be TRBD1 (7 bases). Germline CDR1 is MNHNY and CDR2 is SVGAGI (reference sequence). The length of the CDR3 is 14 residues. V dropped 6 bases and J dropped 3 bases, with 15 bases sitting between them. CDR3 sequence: CASSRGTDGYEQYF. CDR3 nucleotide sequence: TGTGCCAGCAGCCGCGGGACAGATGGCTACGAGCAGTACTTC.

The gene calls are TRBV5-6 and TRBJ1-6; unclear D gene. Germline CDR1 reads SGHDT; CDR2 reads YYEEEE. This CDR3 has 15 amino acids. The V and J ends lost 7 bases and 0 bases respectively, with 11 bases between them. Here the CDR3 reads CASRTRSSYNSPLHF. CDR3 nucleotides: TGTGCCAGCCGAACGCGGAGCTCCTATAATTCACCCCTCCACTTT.

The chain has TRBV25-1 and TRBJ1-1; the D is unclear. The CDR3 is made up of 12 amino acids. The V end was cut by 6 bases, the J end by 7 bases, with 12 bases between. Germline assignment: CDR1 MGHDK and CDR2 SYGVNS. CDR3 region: CASSPKPCEAFF. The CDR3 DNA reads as TGTGCCAGCAGCCCCAAGCCGTGTGAAGCTTTCTTT. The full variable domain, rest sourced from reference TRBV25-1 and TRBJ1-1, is EADIYQTPRYLVIGTGKKITLECSQTMGHDKMYWYQQDPGMELHLIHYSYGVNSTEKGDLSSESTVSRIRTEHFPLTLESARPSHTSQYLCASSPKPCEAFFGQGTRLTVV.

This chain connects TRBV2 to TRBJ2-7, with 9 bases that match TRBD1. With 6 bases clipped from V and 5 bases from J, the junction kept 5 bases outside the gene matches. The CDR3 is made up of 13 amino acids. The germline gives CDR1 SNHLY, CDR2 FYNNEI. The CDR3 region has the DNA TGTGCCAGCAGCGGTGACAGGGGGAACGAGCAGTACTTC. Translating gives CASSGDRGNEQYF.

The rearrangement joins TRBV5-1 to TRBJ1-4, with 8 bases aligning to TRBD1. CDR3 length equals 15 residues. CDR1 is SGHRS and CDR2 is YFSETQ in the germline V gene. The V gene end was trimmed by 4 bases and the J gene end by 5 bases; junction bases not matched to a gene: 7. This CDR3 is CASSARQGQNEKLFF. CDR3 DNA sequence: TGCGCCAGCAGCGCCCGACAGGGGCAAAATGAAAAACTGTTTTTT.

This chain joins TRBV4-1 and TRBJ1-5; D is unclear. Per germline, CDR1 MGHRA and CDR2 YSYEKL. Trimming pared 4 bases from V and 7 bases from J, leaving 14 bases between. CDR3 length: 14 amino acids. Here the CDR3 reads CASSLRRFEQPQHF. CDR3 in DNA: TGCGCCAGCAGCCTCCGCAGGTTTGAGCAGCCCCAGCATTTT.

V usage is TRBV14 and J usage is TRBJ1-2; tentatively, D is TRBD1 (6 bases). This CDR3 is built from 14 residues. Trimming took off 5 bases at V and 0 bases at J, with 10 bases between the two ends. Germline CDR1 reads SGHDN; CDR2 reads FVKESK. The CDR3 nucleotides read TGTGCCAGCAGCTATTGGACAGCTAACTATGGCTACACCTTC. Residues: CASSYWTANYGYTF.

CDR3 loop: CASSLEQMNTEAFF. The CDR3 DNA reads as TGCGCCAGCAGCTTGGAACAGATGAACACTGAAGCTTTCTTT. This chain joins TRBV5-1 and TRBJ1-1, with D unclear. The CDR3 has 14 residues. The V end was cut by 0 bases, the J end by 0 bases, with 6 bases between. The germline gives CDR1 SGHRS, CDR2 YFSETQ. The full variable domain, in which reference TRBV5-1 and TRBJ1-1 provide the parts outside the CDR3, is KAGVTQTPRYLIKTRGQQVTLSCSPISGHRSVSWYQQTPGQGLQFLFEYFSETQRNKGNFPGRFSGRQFSNSRSEMNVSTLELGDSALYLCASSLEQMNTEAFFGQGTRLTVV.

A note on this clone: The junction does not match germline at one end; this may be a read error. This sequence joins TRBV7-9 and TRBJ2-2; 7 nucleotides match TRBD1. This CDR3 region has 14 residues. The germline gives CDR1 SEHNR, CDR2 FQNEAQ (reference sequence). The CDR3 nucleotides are TGTGCCAGCAGCGTGACAGGGAACGCCGGGGAGCTGTTTTTT. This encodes CASSVTGNAGELFF.

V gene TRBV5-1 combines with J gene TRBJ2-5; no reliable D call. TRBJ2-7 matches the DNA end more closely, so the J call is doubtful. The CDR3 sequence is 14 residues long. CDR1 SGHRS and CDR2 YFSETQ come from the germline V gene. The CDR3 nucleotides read TGCGCCAGCAGCAGGAAAGACGCCAACTACGAGCAGTACTTC. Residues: CASSRKDANYEQYF.

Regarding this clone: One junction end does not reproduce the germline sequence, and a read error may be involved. In nucleotides, the CDR3 is TGTGCCAGCAGCCAAGGACAGATCCCTCGGCACTTC. The encoded protein is CASSQGQIPRHF. J is TRBJ2-5 and V is TRBV11-2; tentatively, D is TRBD1 (6 bases). There are 12 residues in the CDR3. Germline V CDR1 and CDR2: SGHAT, FQNNGV.

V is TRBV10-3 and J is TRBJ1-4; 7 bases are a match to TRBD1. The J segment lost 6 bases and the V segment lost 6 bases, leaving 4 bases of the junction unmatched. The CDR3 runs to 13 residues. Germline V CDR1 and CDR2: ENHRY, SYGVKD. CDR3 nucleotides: TGTGCCATCAGGGAGGGGGCGGATGAAAAACTGTTTTTT. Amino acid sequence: CAIREGADEKLFF.